Listed below are T cell receptor beta chains from one sample, sequenced in a study of regulatory T cells in long-lasting Graves disease. TCRdb re-analysed the multiplex PCR reads in MiXCR, keeping a single row per CDR3 protein. The profile shows 400,000 to 500,000 distinct CDR3 sequences, around 15% of them singletons. These data were likewise used in another study, on T cells in Graves' hyperthyroidism and ophthalmopathy.

The sample was peripheral blood mononuclear cells (PBMCs), taken at new diagnosis, from a patient treated with antithyroid drugs. The receptors come from a young woman with Graves disease. Each CDR3 is given with its conserved first and last residue. Each record gives: J gene, clone size, D gene, V gene, CDR3 DNA, CDR3 protein. D genes are given only for firm matches. Size tells how often a clone was seen (once, few, many) or the class of an expanded clone, and some rows leave it out.

TRBJ2-1	many	TRBD2	TRBV2	TGTGCCAGCAGCGGACTAGCGGGAGCAAGGACGAACAATGAGCAGTTCTTC	CASSGLAGARTNNEQFF
TRBJ2-3	-	TRBD2	TRBV2	TGTGCCAGCAGTGGCTCTCCGGGACTAGCGGGGTTATTCGCAGATACGCAGTATTTT	CASSGSPGLAGLFADTQYF
TRBJ2-7	-	TRBD2	TRBV2	TGTGCCAGCGGCTGGACTAGCGGGATTAGGGAGCAGTACTTC	CASGWTSGIREQYF
TRBJ2-7	many	-	TRBV11-3	TGTGCCAGCAGCCCAGACTTTCGGGACTACGAGCAGTACTTC	CASSPDFRDYEQYF
TRBJ2-5	-	-	TRBV5-1	TGCGCCAGCAGCTTAGACATCCAGCAAGAGACCCAGTACTTC	CASSLDIQQETQYF
TRBJ1-5	many	-	TRBV3-1	TGTGCCAGCAGCCAAGGCTGGATAGGGCAGCCCCAGCATTTT	CASSQGWIGQPQHF
TRBJ1-1	many	-	TRBV11-2	TGTGCCAGCAGCCCGCGCTGGACGGTGAACACTGAAGCTTTCTTT	CASSPRWTVNTEAFF
TRBJ1-1	many	-	TRBV11-2	TGTGCCAGCAGCTGGAGGAGGGAGGGTGAAGCTTTCTTT	CASSWRREGEAFF
TRBJ2-7	few	-	TRBV19	TGTGCCAGTTCCCAATTAGTCTCTGGGGGCGCCGCCTACGAGCAGTACTTC	CASSQLVSGGAAYEQYF
TRBJ2-1	many	-	TRBV7-9	TGTGCCAGCTTCAGGGGAGGGCTCAACAATGAGCAGTTCTTC	CASFRGGLNNEQFF
TRBJ2-2	-	TRBD1	TRBV28	TGTGCCAGCAGTCCTACCAGGGGGCTAAACACCGGGGAGCTGTTTTTT	CASSPTRGLNTGELFF
TRBJ2-1	-	TRBD2	TRBV20-1	TGCAGTGCAGAACCCGGGACTAGAACCCCCAATGAGCAGTTCTTC	CSAEPGTRTPNEQFF
TRBJ2-3	many	-	TRBV7-8	TGTGCCAGCAGCAACGGGGACCGAGTAGGCACAGATACGCAGTATTTT	CASSNGDRVGTDTQYF
TRBJ1-1	few	-	TRBV12-3/TRBV12-4	TGTGCCTCAAACAGGGTGGTAGGCACTGAAGCTTTCTTT	CASNRVVGTEAFF
TRBJ2-1	many	-	TRBV7-2	TGTGCCAGCAGCTTAGAGAGCGGTACCTACAATGAGCAGTTCTTC	CASSLESGTYNEQFF
TRBJ2-3	many	TRBD2	TRBV11-2	TGTGCCAGCAGCTCAGAGCGGGAGAAAACAGATACGCAGTATTTT	CASSSEREKTDTQYF
TRBJ2-2	-	TRBD2	TRBV6-2/TRBV6-3	TGTGCCAGCAGCCCAGCTAGCGGGAGGGCCGACGGGGAGCTGTTTTTT	CASSPASGRADGELFF
TRBJ1-3	few	-	TRBV30	TGTGCCTGGGACCCCCTCGCCGGGGGAAGAAACACCATATATTTT	CAWDPLAGGRNTIYF
TRBJ2-1	many	-	TRBV7-9	TGTGCCAGCAGCTTAGGATCGCGGAATGAGCAGTTCTTC	CASSLGSRNEQFF
TRBJ1-5	many	-	TRBV7-9	TGTGCCAGCAGCTTAGCTGTTGGACCGAGAAATCAGCCCCAGCATTTT	CASSLAVGPRNQPQHF
TRBJ2-1	few	TRBD2	TRBV27	TGTGCCAGCGGCCGACTAGCGAATGAGCAGTTCTTC	CASGRLANEQFF
TRBJ2-3	many	-	TRBV11-2	TGTGCCAGCAGCGTCCTCAGGATTAGCACAGATACGCAGTATTTT	CASSVLRISTDTQYF
TRBJ2-7	-	-	TRBV30	TGTGCCTGGGTGAGGGGGGCGCCTAATACTGCCACATACGAGCAGTACTTC	CAWVRGAPNTATYEQYF
TRBJ2-7	many	TRBD2	TRBV6-1	TGTGCCAGCGAACCTAGCGGAGCCTTCTACGAGCAGTACTTC	CASEPSGAFYEQYF
TRBJ2-1	many	-	TRBV18	TGTGCCAGCTCACCTAGATGGGGTGAGCAGTTCTTC	CASSPRWGEQFF
TRBJ2-4	many	-	TRBV7-2	TGTGCCAGCAGCTTTGGTTCAGGGGTGGCCAAAAACATTCAGTACTTC	CASSFGSGVAKNIQYF
TRBJ2-5	few	-	TRBV5-1	TGCGCCAGCAGCTTGGACCTGGGACGGGTCCAAGAGACCCAGTACTTC	CASSLDLGRVQETQYF
TRBJ2-1	many	-	TRBV30	TGTGCCTGGAGTGTACTAGATGAGCAGTTCTTC	CAWSVLDEQFF
TRBJ2-7	few	TRBD2	TRBV4-1	TGCGCCAGCAGCCAAGGCCTGGGCGGGAGGGCTACCTACGAGCAGTACTTC	CASSQGLGGRATYEQYF
TRBJ2-1	-	TRBD1	TRBV19	TGTGCCACCGTTGACAGGGGGCTCAACAATGAGCAGTTCTTC	CATVDRGLNNEQFF
TRBJ1-2	few	TRBD1	TRBV10-3	TGTGCCATCAGTGCCGGGACAGGGACTAACTATGGCTACACCTTC	CAISAGTGTNYGYTF
TRBJ2-3	-	-	TRBV5-5	TGTGCCAGCAGCGTTAGGACCGTCGGAGATACGCAGTATTTT	CASSVRTVGDTQYF
TRBJ2-1	-	-	TRBV7-2	TGTGCCAGCAGTTTTACTAGGGGTGAGCAGTTCTTC	CASSFTRGEQFF
TRBJ2-1	few	TRBD2	TRBV7-9	TGTGCCAGCAGCTTAGTACGGGAGGGCCTCTATGAGCAGTTCTTC	CASSLVREGLYEQFF
TRBJ2-1	-	TRBD2	TRBV7-3	TGTGCCAGCAGCTTAAGGGTTGGACTAGAGGGTGACAATGAGCAGTTCTTC	CASSLRVGLEGDNEQFF
TRBJ2-3	many	-	TRBV12-3/TRBV12-4	TGTGCCAGCAGTCTAGGGACTTACCCGAGCACAGATACGCAGTATTTT	CASSLGTYPSTDTQYF
TRBJ2-1	-	-	TRBV6-1	TGTGCCAGCAGATCAGACTACAACAATGAGCAGTTCTTC	CASRSDYNNEQFF
TRBJ1-4	-	-	TRBV6-4	TGTGCCAGCAGTGTCCGGGGCAATGAAAAACTGTTTTTT	CASSVRGNEKLFF
TRBJ1-1	many	-	TRBV7-2	TGTGCCAGCAGCGCGAGCGGGAACACTGAAGCTTTCTTT	CASSASGNTEAFF
TRBJ2-5	many	-	TRBV28	TGTGCCAGCAGTATGGCCGGGGAGCAAGAGACCCAGTACTTC	CASSMAGEQETQYF
TRBJ2-5	few	TRBD2	TRBV6-1	TGTGCCAGCAGGGGTAGCGGGAGGCTTTGGCAGGAGACCCAGTACTTC	CASRGSGRLWQETQYF
TRBJ2-1	many	-	TRBV7-8	TGTGCCAGCAGCTTAAGTGTGGCCCTATCGAGTAACAATGAGCAGTTCTTC	CASSLSVALSSNNEQFF
TRBJ1-6	few	-	TRBV12-3/TRBV12-4	TGTGCCAGCAGACCACCCACGGCGGTTTCCCTCCACTTT	CASRPPTAVSLHF
TRBJ1-2	many	-	TRBV28	TGTGCCAGCAGCTCCAGGGTAGGGGGTTACTATGGCTACACCTTC	CASSSRVGGYYGYTF
TRBJ2-3	many	-	TRBV29-1	TGCAGCGTTGTGGATAGTACGCAGTATTTT	CSVVDSTQYF
TRBJ1-1	-	-	TRBV7-3	TGTGCCAGCAGCTCAAACCGGGAGCTAATAAGCAACACTGAAGCTTTCTTT	CASSSNRELISNTEAFF
TRBJ2-3	many	-	TRBV7-2	TGTGCCAGCAGCTTTCACAGGATCCCCACAGATACGCAGTATTTT	CASSFHRIPTDTQYF
TRBJ2-5	many	-	TRBV29-1	TGCAGCGTTGACGCGGGTGGGGAGACCCAGTACTTC	CSVDAGGETQYF
TRBJ2-7	few	TRBD1	TRBV11-3	TGTGCCAGCAGCTTAGGCCGGGACAGATCCTACGAGCAGTACTTC	CASSLGRDRSYEQYF
TRBJ2-7	many	-	TRBV28	TGTGCCAGCACCCCCGGCAGCTACGAGCAGTACTTC	CASTPGSYEQYF
TRBJ2-5	many	-	TRBV18	TGTGCCAGCTCACCACAGCGGATGGAGACCCAGTACTTC	CASSPQRMETQYF
TRBJ2-5	few	-	TRBV29-1	TGCAGCGTTGTCTATCAGCAAGAGACCCAGTACTTC	CSVVYQQETQYF
TRBJ2-1	-	TRBD2	TRBV28	TGTGCCAGCTGTCGCGGGAGGGCGGAATTCGACAATGAGCAGTTCTTC	CASCRGRAEFDNEQFF
TRBJ2-3	many	TRBD2	TRBV7-2	TGTGCCAGCAGCTTAAAACTAGCGGGAGATTTAAATACGCAGTATTTT	CASSLKLAGDLNTQYF
TRBJ2-7	-	-	TRBV7-8	TGTGCCAGCAGCTCTCGACAGAGAGCCTACGAGCAGTACTTC	CASSSRQRAYEQYF
TRBJ2-3	many	TRBD1	TRBV28	TGTGCCAGCAGCCAGGACAGGGTTGCAGATACGCAGTATTTT	CASSQDRVADTQYF